Described below is a single TCR beta chain sequence and its context. Its antigen is not identified. The sample originates from a study of T cell responses to AZD1222 COVID-19 vaccine. Generated by immunoSEQ multiplex PCR, the TCRdb table keeps only in-frame clones and is missing some. The profile shows about 130,000 clones, about 91% of them singletons. The study, taken as a whole, reports: Without day 14 samples, only post-peak T cell repertoires were studied. Donors skewed white British and female; clonal diversity was possibly underestimated.

Unmatched junction bases numbered 5, after V lost 5 bases and J lost 10 bases. CDR1 SGHTA and CDR2 FQGTGA come from the germline V gene. The CDR3 extends over 14 amino acids. The sample consisted of peripheral blood, taken on day 0 of AZD1222 vaccination. The rearrangement uses TRBV7-3 and TRBJ2-1; 13 nucleotides match TRBD2. The sequence derives from an adult in good health. The CDR3 spells CASSLGLAGAEQFF. CDR3 coding DNA: TGTGCCAGCAGCCTAGGACTAGCGGGAGCCGAGCAGTTCTTC. Using reference TRBV7-3 and TRBJ2-1 for the parts outside the CDR3, the full variable domain is GAGVSQTPSNKVTEKGKYVELRCDPISGHTALYWYRQSLGQGPEFLIYFQGTGAADDSGLPNDRFFAVRPEGSVSTLKIQRTERGDSAVYLCASSLGLAGAEQFFGPGTRLTVL.